Listed below are T cell receptor beta chains from one sample, sequenced in a study of OX40 agonist ivuxolimab in advanced cancers. Repertoires were generated with immunoSEQ multiplex PCR, while TCRdb's copy carries only in-frame clones and drops some. The repertoire holds around 98,000 clones, with around 85% as singletons. The sequenced sample was CD4+ or CD8+ T cells sorted from blood, obtained in a trial of the OX40 agonist ivuxolimab. The receptors were gathered from an adult with an advanced solid tumor such as melanoma, head and neck, liver or kidney cancer. The CDR3 runs from the conserved cysteine through the conserved F or W. The order of the fields is clone size, J gene, V gene, D gene, CDR3 DNA, CDR3 protein. A D gene is named only where the DNA matches it firmly. Clone size appears in some rows only: once, few, many, or a class for an expanded clone.

few	TRBJ1-2	TRBV5-1	-	TGCGCCAGCAGCTTGGAGTCACCGAACTATGGCTACACCTTC	CASSLESPNYGYTF
once	TRBJ1-1	TRBV29-1	-	TGCAGCGTTGGACCCGAGGACGGGGGCTTCTTT	CSVGPEDGGFF
-	TRBJ2-5	TRBV5-1	-	TGCGCCAGCAGCACCGGGACCCCGGAGACCCAGTACTTC	CASSTGTPETQYF
once	TRBJ1-5	TRBV19	TRBD1	TGTGCCAGTAGTGGGGACAGAGGGCAGCCCCAGCATTTT	CASSGDRGQPQHF
-	TRBJ1-2	TRBV5-1	TRBD1	TGCGCCAGCAGCTCTCGGACAGGAGGTTTCTCTGGCTACACCTTC	CASSSRTGGFSGYTF
-	TRBJ2-1	TRBV9	-	TGTGCCAGCAGCGTAAGGGCCGACAATGAGCAGTTCTTC	CASSVRADNEQFF
-	TRBJ1-3	TRBV7-2	-	TGTGCCAGCAGCTTAGGGCGGAGCGTGGACACCATATATTTT	CASSLGRSVDTIYF
-	TRBJ1-3	TRBV4-1	-	TGCGCCAGCAGCCAAGATCGGACAGTTGTAGGTTCGGGAAACACCATATATTTT	CASSQDRTVVGSGNTIYF
-	TRBJ1-1	TRBV6-5	-	TGTGCCGCCTGCCCGGAGAAGTGGACTGAAGCTTTCTTT	CAACPEKWTEAFF
once	TRBJ1-2	TRBV5-4	-	TGTGCCAGCAGCTTGGCCCAGGGGCCGGCTCAAGGCTACACCTTC	CASSLAQGPAQGYTF
-	TRBJ1-2	TRBV7-2	-	TGTGCCAGCAGCCGTAAATCCTTAAGCACAATCTATGGCTACACCTTC	CASSRKSLSTIYGYTF
-	TRBJ2-1	TRBV4-2	-	TGTGCCAGCAGCCCCTGGCGCCAGAGCTCCTACAATGAGCAGTTCTTC	CASSPWRQSSYNEQFF
-	TRBJ2-1	TRBV7-2	-	TGTGCCAGCAGCTCCGGGACTGCGCGCCCCAATGAGCAGTTCTTC	CASSSGTARPNEQFF
-	TRBJ2-7	TRBV7-2	-	TGTGCCAGCAGCCCCCGCCGGGACAAGTCCTACGAGCAGTACTTC	CASSPRRDKSYEQYF
-	TRBJ2-5	TRBV5-1	-	TGCGCCAGCAGCCAAATACAAGAGACCCAGTACTTC	CASSQIQETQYF
-	TRBJ1-2	TRBV5-5	-	TGTGCCAGCATTGGTTCGCGCGTCCGGGAGTTTGGGGCCTACACCTTC	CASIGSRVREFGAYTF
-	TRBJ2-6	TRBV19	-	TGTGCCAGTACTCAGGTGGCTGGGGCCAACGTCCTGACTTTC	CASTQVAGANVLTF
-	TRBJ1-1	TRBV18	-	TGTGCCAGCTCACCGGTGAGTAGAACTGAAGCTTTCTTT	CASSPVSRTEAFF
-	TRBJ2-5	TRBV5-4	-	TGTGCCAGCAGCTTGGGTCTAGTGGGGGATCAAGAGACCCAGTACTTC	CASSLGLVGDQETQYF
-	TRBJ1-1	TRBV21-1	-	TGTGCCGGGGGGAGGGGCGCTTTCTTT	CAGGRGAFF
-	TRBJ2-7	TRBV5-4	-	TGTGCCAGCAGCTTGGGACAACTGCCCTACGAGCAGTACTTC	CASSLGQLPYEQYF
-	TRBJ2-7	TRBV9	-	TGTGCCAGCAGCGTAGTAGGGAACTCCTACGAGCAGTACTTC	CASSVVGNSYEQYF
-	TRBJ1-4	TRBV7-9	TRBD1	TGTGCCAGCAGCTTTCAGGGGGCACCTAATGAAAAACTGTTTTTT	CASSFQGAPNEKLFF
-	TRBJ1-4	TRBV18	-	TGTGCCAGCTCACCGACAGCAACTAATGAAAAACTGTTTTTT	CASSPTATNEKLFF
-	TRBJ1-2	TRBV28	TRBD1	TGTGCCAGCAGTTTATGGACAGGGGGCGGCTACACCTTC	CASSLWTGGGYTF
-	TRBJ1-1	TRBV29-1	-	TGCAGCGTTTTAGGGACATTTGATGAAGCTTTCTTT	CSVLGTFDEAFF
-	TRBJ2-2	TRBV7-9	-	TGTGCCAGCAGCTTTTTCCAGAACACCGGGGAGCTGTTTTTT	CASSFFQNTGELFF
-	TRBJ1-1	TRBV4-1	TRBD1	TGCGCCAGCAGCACCCACAGGGGTACACGCACTGAAGCTTTCTTT	CASSTHRGTRTEAFF
-	TRBJ2-5	TRBV11-2	-	TGTGCCAGCAGTTCTAGTGGGGGGGCCGGAGAGACCCAGTACTTC	CASSSSGGAGETQYF
-	TRBJ2-3	TRBV6-1	-	TGTGCCAGCACTCCCGTGAAAGGGGTCGATACGCAGTATTTT	CASTPVKGVDTQYF
-	TRBJ1-5	TRBV7-9	TRBD1	TGTGCCAGCAGCTACCCGAGGACAGGAGGTAGCAATCAGCCCCAGCATTTT	CASSYPRTGGSNQPQHF
few	TRBJ2-1	TRBV18	-	TGTGCCAGCTCACCTACAGCGGGACAGCTAAATGAGCAGTTCTTC	CASSPTAGQLNEQFF
-	TRBJ1-2	TRBV18	-	TGTGCCAGCTCACCAAATCCCCGGGGGGGCTACACCTTC	CASSPNPRGGYTF
-	TRBJ1-3	TRBV7-2	-	TGTGCCAGCAGCTTAGCGGGCTCTGGAAACACCATATATTTT	CASSLAGSGNTIYF
-	TRBJ2-1	TRBV9	TRBD2	TGTGCCAGCAGCGTAGTTCGCGGGGGGGCCGGAATTGAGCAGTTCTTC	CASSVVRGGAGIEQFF
-	TRBJ2-3	TRBV7-9	-	TGTGCCAGCAGCACCACGACCGGCGGGCCAATCACAGATACGCAGTATTTT	CASSTTTGGPITDTQYF
-	TRBJ2-5	TRBV5-4	TRBD1	TGTGCCAGCAGCGGGACAGGGCAAGAGACCCAGTACTTC	CASSGTGQETQYF
-	TRBJ1-2	TRBV6-6	-	TGTGCCAGCAGCCCAGGGATCTATGGCTACACCTTC	CASSPGIYGYTF
-	TRBJ2-2	TRBV18	-	TGTGCCAGCTCACCGATGGAAGCGGGGAACACCGGGGAGCTGTTTTTT	CASSPMEAGNTGELFF
-	TRBJ1-5	TRBV5-1	-	TGCGCCAGCAGCAGGGATCCCGCTAGCAATCAGCCCCAGCATTTT	CASSRDPASNQPQHF
-	TRBJ2-5	TRBV10-3	TRBD1	TGTGCCATCACCCCGGGACAGGATGTGGAGACCCAGTACTTC	CAITPGQDVETQYF
-	TRBJ1-3	TRBV2	-	TGTGCCAGCAGGGAAGGGACCGACAGCAGAAACACCATATATTTT	CASREGTDSRNTIYF
-	TRBJ2-7	TRBV11-1	-	TGTGCCAGCAGCCCTTGGCAGGGGACCTACGAGCAGTACTTC	CASSPWQGTYEQYF
-	TRBJ2-7	TRBV2	-	TGTGCCAGCAGGATGGGGGGAACCTCCTACGAGCAGTACTTC	CASRMGGTSYEQYF
-	TRBJ1-5	TRBV19	TRBD1	TGTGCCAGTAGAGCCACAGGGGACCAGCCCCAGCATTTT	CASRATGDQPQHF
-	TRBJ2-3	TRBV5-1	-	TGCGCCAGCAGCTTGCGACAGAGCTCGGATACGCAGTATTTT	CASSLRQSSDTQYF
-	TRBJ2-3	TRBV15	TRBD2	TGTGCCACCAAGCGGGGTAGCACAGATACGCAGTATTTT	CATKRGSTDTQYF
-	TRBJ2-3	TRBV7-9	TRBD1	TGTGCCAGCAGCCGTGACAGGGCTGGTGGAGATACGCAGTATTTT	CASSRDRAGGDTQYF
once	TRBJ2-1	TRBV11-2	TRBD1	TGTGCCAGCTCACCCGGGACAGCCTACAATGAGCAGTTCTTC	CASSPGTAYNEQFF
-	TRBJ1-5	TRBV7-2	TRBD1	TGTGCCAGCAGCCCTGGGGGGACAGCCAATCAGCCCCAGCATTTT	CASSPGGTANQPQHF